This passage covers 21 T cell receptor beta chains from one sample sequenced in a study of blood T cell repertoires in COVID-19. This table comes from immunoSEQ multiplex PCR, and its TCRdb copy is limited to in-frame clones, with some not included. The profile shows more than 350,000 clones, about 86% of them singletons. The sample comprised PBMCs or T cells enriched from blood (not recorded which). The receptors derive from a woman in her forties or fifties who had recovered from COVID-19.

The chain combines TRBV9 with TRBJ2-3; D is possibly TRBD2 (6 bases). Trimming removed 2 bases at V and 6 bases at J, with 13 bases between. Germline V gene data show CDR1 as SGDLS and CDR2 as YYNGEE. This CDR3 contains 14 residues. CDR3 sequence (DNA): TGTGCCAGCAGCGTTATTAACCGGGGGGATACGCAGTATTTT. This codes for CASSVINRGDTQYF.

This CDR3 reads CASSSPKGTGSALNTEAFF. Here the CDR3 DNA reads TGTGCCAGCAGTTCCCCGAAAGGGACAGGCAGTGCCTTGAACACTGAAGCTTTCTTT. The chain employs TRBV28 and TRBJ1-1, with 8 bases matching TRBD1. V trimming: 4 bases; J trimming: 0 bases; junction bases outside the gene matches: 16. The CDR3 is 19 residues long. Germline lookup yields CDR1 MDHEN and CDR2 SYDVKM.

V is TRBV7-8 and J is TRBJ1-5; D might be TRBD1 (5 bases). The germline V gene has CDR1 SGHVS and CDR2 FQNEAQ. V lost 5 bases and J 1 base, leaving 15 bases between the germline ends. The CDR3 is 16 amino acids. The CDR3 sequence is CASSPNMGHSNQPQHF. Written as DNA, the CDR3 is TGTGCCAGCAGCCCAAATATGGGGCACAGCAATCAGCCCCAGCATTTT.

This clone has just one count. The V and J genes are TRBV11-1 and TRBJ2-1; a possible D gene is TRBD2 (5 bases). CDR1 is SGHAT, CDR2 FQDESV, per germline (reference sequence). Deletions cut 3 bases from V and 0 bases from J, with 9 bases between. This CDR3 region has 15 residues. The DNA of the CDR3 is TGTGCCAGCAGCTTCGGGGAGAGCTCCTACAATGAGCAGTTCTTC. Its protein is CASSFGESSYNEQFF.

The V gene is TRBV3-1 (or the pseudogene TRBV3-2), the J gene TRBJ1-3; TRBD1 aligns across 9 bases. J gave up 4 bases and V 5 bases, and 18 bases lay outside the gene matches. This CDR3 region has 19 residues. Germline V gives CDR1 LGHDT, CDR2 YNNKEL (reference sequence). The CDR3 DNA follows: TGTGCCAGCAGCTCCCATGGGACAGGGACCAGGATCCCCGGAAACACCATATATTTT. This sequence encodes CASSSHGTGTRIPGNTIYF.

This chain connects TRBV28 to TRBJ1-6; tentatively, D is TRBD1 (6 bases). This CDR3 has 18 residues. Germline CDR1 MDHEN, CDR2 SYDVKM. V dropped 5 bases and J dropped 8 bases, with 25 bases sitting between them. CDR3 in DNA: TGTGCCAGCAGTATCGGGACAATAGGAAGATATTGGGATTCACCCCTCCACTTT. It specifies CASSIGTIGRYWDSPLHF.

The V and J genes are TRBV5-1 and TRBJ2-7, with D possibly being TRBD1 (6 bases). V was trimmed by 0 bases and J by 0 bases, leaving 10 bases between them. The CDR3 consists of 15 residues. CDR1 is SGHRS and CDR2 is YFSETQ in the germline V gene. This CDR3 reads CASSLGGQFSYEQYF. The CDR3 DNA follows: TGCGCCAGCAGCTTGGGTGGACAGTTCTCCTACGAGCAGTACTTC.

This sequence joins TRBV6-5 and TRBJ1-1; 7 positions match TRBD1. From germline, CDR1 is MNHEY and CDR2 SVGAGI. After removal of 6 bases from V and 1 base from J, the junction contained 5 bases not matched to a gene. This CDR3 is 14 amino acids long. CDR3 loop: CASSFDRENTEAFF. As DNA, the CDR3 is TGTGCCAGCAGCTTTGACAGGGAGAACACTGAAGCTTTCTTT.

Comment on this clone: Other DNA sequences in the sample encode the same CDR3. The chain uses TRBV18 and TRBJ1-5; 9 nucleotides match TRBD1. V lost 2 bases to trimming and J lost 4 bases; unmatched junction nucleotides: 0. This CDR3 region has 14 residues. CDR1 is KGHSH, CDR2 LQKENI, per germline. The CDR3 DNA reads TGTGCCAGCTCACCAGGGACAGGGAATCAGCCCCAGCATTTT. Translating gives CASSPGTGNQPQHF.

This sequence joins TRBV6-5 and TRBJ1-1, with 7 bases fitting TRBD1. Germline CDR1 MNHEY, CDR2 SVGAGI. The junction had 7 bases not matched to a gene; V was cut back by 6 bases and J by 0 bases. The CDR3 sequence is 15 residues long. The CDR3 here is CASSATGLVNTEAFF. The CDR3, as DNA: TGTGCCAGCAGCGCGACAGGGCTGGTGAACACTGAAGCTTTCTTT.

Only a few counts were recorded for this clone. The J gene is TRBJ1-4, the V gene TRBV28; 10 nucleotides line up with TRBD1. Trimming cost V 6 bases and J 5 bases; bases outside gene matches: 3. CDR3 length: 14 residues. The V gene's germline CDR1 is MDHEN and CDR2 SYDVKM. CDR3 in DNA: TGTGCCAGCAGGCTGGGACAGGGGAATGAAAAACTGTTTTTT. Its protein product is CASRLGQGNEKLFF.

The J gene is TRBJ2-7, the V gene TRBV10-3; 11 bases map to TRBD1. The CDR3 is 14 residues long. Germline V gives CDR1 ENHRY, CDR2 SYGVKD. J lost 5 bases, V lost 6 bases, and 6 bases had no gene match. The DNA for the CDR3 is TGTGCCATCAGCTTAGGACAGGGGGCACACGAGCAGTACTTC. Its protein product is CAISLGQGAHEQYF.

This sequence joins TRBV29-1 and TRBJ1-2, with D unclear. V was shortened by 2 bases and J by 4 bases, with 8 bases between the two germline ends. CDR3 length equals 12 residues. Germline-derived CDR1 and CDR2 are SQVTM and ANQGSEA. CDR3 residues: CSVEITTYGYTF. The CDR3 DNA reads as TGCAGCGTTGAAATCACTACCTATGGCTACACCTTC.

The chain is built from TRBV6-5 and TRBJ1-2, with a weak D call TRBD1 (6 bases). The germline V gene has CDR1 MNHEY and CDR2 SVGAGI. Trimming cost V 2 bases and J 5 bases, with 15 bases left between them. This CDR3 spans 15 amino acids. CDR3 residues: CASSYQWTVQYGYTF. CDR3 nucleotides: TGTGCCAGCAGTTACCAATGGACAGTACAGTATGGCTACACCTTC.

J is TRBJ2-3 and V is TRBV7-2; 10 nucleotides agree with TRBD2. This CDR3 has 16 residues. In germline, CDR1 is SGHTA, CDR2 FQGNSA. The junction had 4 bases not matched to a gene; V was cut back by 1 base and J by 3 bases. The CDR3 is CASSLDLAGGTDTQYF. The CDR3 nucleotides read TGTGCCAGCAGCTTAGATTTAGCGGGGGGAACAGATACGCAGTATTTT.

The chain has TRBV7-2 and TRBJ2-2; D uncertain. The germline V gene encodes CDR1 SGHTA and CDR2 FQGNSA. The CDR3 length is 15 residues. The V end lost 1 base, the J end lost 4 bases, and 10 bases lay between the germline ends. CDR3 DNA sequence: TGTGCCAGCAGCTTAGTTGCGGTTGGCACCGGGGAGCTGTTTTTT. Protein sequence: CASSLVAVGTGELFF.

The chain employs TRBV7-2 and TRBJ2-7; 8 bases map to TRBD2. The CDR3 has 14 amino acids. Per germline, CDR1 SGHTA and CDR2 FQGNSA. J gave up 3 bases and V 1 base, and 2 bases lay outside the gene matches. CDR3 sequence: CASSLVSGDYEQYF. In DNA form, the CDR3 reads TGTGCCAGCAGCTTAGTTAGCGGGGACTACGAGCAGTACTTC.

This clone was counted once. This chain links TRBV5-4 with TRBJ1-4; TRBD1 might be the D (6 bases). The germline V gene has CDR1 SGHNT and CDR2 YYREEE (reference sequence). The V and J ends lost 3 bases and 6 bases respectively, with 12 bases between them. CDR3 size: 14 residues. The CDR3 DNA sequence: TGTGCCAGCAGCTGGGGGGGGGCCCATGAAAAACTGTTTTTT. Its translation is CASSWGGAHEKLFF.

The chain links TRBV27 to TRBJ1-2; 9 bases are shared with TRBD1. Trimming removed 3 bases from V and 7 bases from J; junction bases left unmatched: 6. Germline V gives CDR1 MNHEY, CDR2 SMNVEV (reference sequence). The CDR3 runs 14 residues. The CDR3: CASSFIQGAGGYTF. CDR3 sequence (DNA): TGTGCCAGCAGTTTTATACAGGGGGCTGGTGGCTACACCTTC.

V gene TRBV2 combines with J gene TRBJ1-4; no definite D call. The CDR3 sequence is 16 residues long. V lost 7 bases to trimming and J lost 10 bases, with 25 bases between them. Germline V CDR1 and CDR2: SNHLY, FYNNEI. The CDR3 protein is CASTPEQSQVVGKLFF. The CDR3 bases are TGTGCCAGCACCCCGGAGCAATCCCAAGTTGTTGGAAAACTGTTTTTT. Full variable domain (missing parts from reference TRBV2 and TRBJ1-4): EPEVTQTPSHQVTQMGQEVILRCVPISNHLYFYWYRQILGQKVEFLVSFYNNEISEKSEIFDDQFSVERPDGSNFTLKIRSTKLEDSAMYFCASTPEQSQVVGKLFFGSGTQLSVL.

V usage is TRBV7-2 and J usage is TRBJ1-5; D is possibly TRBD1 (5 bases). The germline V gene has CDR1 SGHTA and CDR2 FQGNSA. The CDR3 runs to 16 residues. Trimming took off 3 bases at V and 4 bases at J, with 16 bases between the two ends. The CDR3 region has the DNA TGTGCCAGCAGCTTTTCGACATGGGGCACAAATCAGCCCCAGCATTTT. Translated: CASSFSTWGTNQPQHF.